This T cell receptor (beta chain) comes out of a study of blood T cell repertoires in COVID-19. The overall study: Some COVID-19 samples were acute and others convalescent; all came from the United States, Italy and Spain.

Original processing notes: How many nucleated cells were present was estimated from reference gene primer amplification. Method: immunoSEQ multiplex PCR; TCRdb's copy keeps in-frame clones and lacks some. The V and J calls and clone size were taken over from that table, and D and trimming were inferred from the DNA. The sample gives some 79,000 clones, around nine tenths of which show up once; around 13% is in the top ten. CDR3 size: 15 residues. Per the germline V gene, CDR1 is ENHRY and CDR2 is SYGVKD. Trimming removed 3 bases from V and 18 bases from J, with 24 bases in between. J is TRBJ1-6 and V is TRBV10-3, with D hard to call. The source of this sequence is a man in his 70s with active or convalescent COVID-19. Specimen: peripheral blood. The CDR3: CAISDSVLDRRGSHF. The CDR3 bases are TGTGCCATCAGTGATTCGGTCTTAGATAGGCGCGGAAGCCACTTT.